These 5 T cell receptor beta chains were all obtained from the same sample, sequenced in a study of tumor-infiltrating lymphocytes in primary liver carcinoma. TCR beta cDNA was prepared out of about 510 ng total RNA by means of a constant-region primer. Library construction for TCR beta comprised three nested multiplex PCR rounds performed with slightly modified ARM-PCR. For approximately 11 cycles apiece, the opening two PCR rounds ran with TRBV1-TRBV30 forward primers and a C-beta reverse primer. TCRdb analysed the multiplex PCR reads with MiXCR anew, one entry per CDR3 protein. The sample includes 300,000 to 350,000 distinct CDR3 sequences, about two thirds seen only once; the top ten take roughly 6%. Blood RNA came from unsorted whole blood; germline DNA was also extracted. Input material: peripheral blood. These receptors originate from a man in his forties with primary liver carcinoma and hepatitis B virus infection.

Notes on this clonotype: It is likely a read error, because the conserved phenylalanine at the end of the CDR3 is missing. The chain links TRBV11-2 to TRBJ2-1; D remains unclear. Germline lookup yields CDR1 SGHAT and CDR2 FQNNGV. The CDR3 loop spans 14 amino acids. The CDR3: CASILYRLDSEQFL. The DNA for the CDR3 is TGTGCCAGCATCTTATACCGGCTAGATAGTGAGCAGTTCTTA.

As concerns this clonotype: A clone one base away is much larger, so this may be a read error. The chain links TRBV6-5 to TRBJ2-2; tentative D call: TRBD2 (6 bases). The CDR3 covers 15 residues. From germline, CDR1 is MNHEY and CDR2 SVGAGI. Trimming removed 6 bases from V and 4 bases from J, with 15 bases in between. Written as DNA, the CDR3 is TGTGCCAGCAGGGAAGCAGGGCGGGGCACCGGGGAGCTGTTTTTT. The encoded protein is CASREAGRGTGELFF.

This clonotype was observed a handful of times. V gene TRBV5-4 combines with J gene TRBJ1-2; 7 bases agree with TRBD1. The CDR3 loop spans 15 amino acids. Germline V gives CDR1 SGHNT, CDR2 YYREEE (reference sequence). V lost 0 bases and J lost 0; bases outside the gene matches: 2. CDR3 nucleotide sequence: TGTGCCAGCAGCTTGGGGGGGACAGCTAACTATGGCTACACCTTC. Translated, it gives CASSLGGTANYGYTF.

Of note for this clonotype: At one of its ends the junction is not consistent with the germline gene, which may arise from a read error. As DNA, the CDR3 is TGCGCCAGCAGCGACGGACAACTATTGAACATCGGGGAGCTGTTTTTT. It yields the protein CASSDGQLLNIGELFF. The chain couples TRBV5-1 to TRBJ2-2; TRBD1 might be the D (5 bases). CDR1 is SGHRS, CDR2 YFSETQ, per germline. CDR3 length: 16 amino acids.

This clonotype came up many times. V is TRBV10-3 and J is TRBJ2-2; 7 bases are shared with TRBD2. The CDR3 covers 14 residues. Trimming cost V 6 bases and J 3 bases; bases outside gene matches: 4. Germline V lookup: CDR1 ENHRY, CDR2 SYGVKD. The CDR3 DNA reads TGTGCCATCAGGGAGCGGGACGACACCGGGGAGCTGTTTTTT. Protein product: CAIRERDDTGELFF.